The clone carrying this T cell receptor (beta chain) was detected only once. With random hexamers, roughly 0.45 to 1 ug RNA was reverse transcribed. The amplification used immunoSEQ multiplex PCR on TCR beta CDR3; it spanned 54 Vbeta and 13 Jbeta. MiXCR, run by TCRdb on the immunoSEQ multiplex PCR reads, gives a single entry per CDR3 protein. The sample carries 180,000 or so distinct CDR3 sequences, about 93% recorded once. This specimen comes from a study of CD8 T cells in Susac syndrome. The authors carried out high-throughput sequencing of TCR beta. They applied it to CD8+ and CD4+ T cells obtained from blood. Negative isolation was used for CD8+ and CD4+ T cells and FACS enrichment for TEMRA cells. The CDR3 extends over 15 amino acids. The V end was cut by 4 bases, the J end by 0 bases, with 12 bases between. Germline V CDR1 and CDR2: GTSNPN, SVGIG (reference sequence).

The TCR sequence derives from a human donor in good health. The V and J genes are TRBV30 and TRBJ2-2, with D possibly TRBD1 on 6 matching bases. The sequencing input was CD4+ T cells from PBMCs. Written as DNA, the CDR3 is TGTGCCTGGACTTACGGGACATCGAACACCGGGGAGCTGTTTTTT. Its protein is CAWTYGTSNTGELFF.